This TCR beta chain came from a study of vaccination effects on CD4 cells after COVID-19. Study summary: Median timing of post-vaccine samples was 72 days after the second dose. General study results and limits: Missing from the study were early post-infection timepoints, and its convalescent patients were few. In the late period after vaccination, infection- and vaccine-induced clones contracted markedly.

Antigen-specific CD4+ T cells were expanded (with viral peptide pools) by the ViraFEST assay ahead of sequencing. The culture ran for 10 days, and then CD4+ T cells were isolated. Every participant took two doses of the BNT162b2 or mRNA-1273 vaccine. It was with approximately 9.6 IU/ml IL-2 and 10 ug/ml peptides that about 2 million PBMC per well were cultured. As for this clone: As yet, its antigen is unknown.

Some clones are missing from TCRdb's copy, which holds only in-frame ones; the method was immunoSEQ multiplex PCR. The table includes some 30,000 clones, roughly 78% detected once. The germline CDR1 and CDR2 sequences are SNHLY and FYNNEI. J was trimmed by 8 bases and V by 9 bases; bases with no gene match: 8. CDR3 length: 13 residues. The material was CD4+ T cells from PBMCs cultured with HCoV-NL63 spike peptides, obtained after COVID-19 vaccination. This chain joins TRBV2 and TRBJ1-2; TRBD1 agrees at 11 bases. This receptor was obtained from a human donor who received a COVID-19 vaccine. Some clones in this sample may be carry-over from other donors' samples. The CDR3 nucleotides are TGTGCCAGTCGACCGGGACAGGGGGTGGGCTACACCTTC. Amino acid sequence: CASRPGQGVGYTF. Variable domain in full (rest from reference TRBV2 and TRBJ1-2): EPEVTQTPSHQVTQMGQEVILRCVPISNHLYFYWYRQILGQKVEFLVSFYNNEISEKSEIFDDQFSVERPDGSNFTLKIRSTKLEDSAMYFCASRPGQGVGYTFGSGTRLTVV.